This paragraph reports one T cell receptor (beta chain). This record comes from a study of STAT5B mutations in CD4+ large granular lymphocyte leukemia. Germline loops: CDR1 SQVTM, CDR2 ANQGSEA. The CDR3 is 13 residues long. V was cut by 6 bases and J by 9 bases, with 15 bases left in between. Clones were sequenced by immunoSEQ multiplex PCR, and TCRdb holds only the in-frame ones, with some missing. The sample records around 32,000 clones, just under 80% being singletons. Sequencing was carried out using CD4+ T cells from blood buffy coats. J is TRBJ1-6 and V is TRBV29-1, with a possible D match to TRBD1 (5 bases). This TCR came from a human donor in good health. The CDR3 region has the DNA TGCAGCGTGGCCAGGGATGTTTCTTCACCCCTCCACTTT. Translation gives CSVARDVSSPLHF.